The 27 T cell receptor beta chains reported below all come from one sample, sequenced in a study of cytomegalovirus exposure and HLA in healthy donors. The PCR used 60 Vbeta and 13 Jbeta primers. Profiled with immunoSEQ multiplex PCR; TCRdb holds only in-frame clones, not every one. The sample has roughly 160,000 clones, approximately 81% seen once. Sequencing was carried out using PBMCs. The receptors come from a male donor in good health and CMV-seronegative.

This rearrangement joins TRBV5-1 to TRBJ1-1; 10 nucleotides line up with TRBD1. V lost 4 bases, J lost 9 bases, and 6 bases stayed unmatched. Germline V CDR1 and CDR2: SGHRS, YFSETQ. This CDR3 spans 13 amino acids. The DNA for the CDR3 is TGCGCCAGCAGCCACGGACAGGGGGTAAAAGCTTTCTTT. Residues: CASSHGQGVKAFF.

This rearrangement joins TRBV19 to TRBJ2-2; 7 positions agree with TRBD2. CDR1 and CDR2 (germline): LNHDA, SQIVND (reference sequence). V shed 5 bases and J 5 bases; nucleotides not matched to a gene: 5. This CDR3 has 14 amino acids. The CDR3 DNA follows: TGTGCCAGTAGTCTCGCGGGAGCGACCGGGGAGCTGTTTTTT. As protein: CASSLAGATGELFF.

V is TRBV29-1 and J is TRBJ2-7, with TRBD1 identical over 9 bases. This CDR3 region has 14 residues. The junction had 7 bases not matched to a gene; V was cut back by 3 bases and J by 4 bases. The germline gives CDR1 SQVTM, CDR2 ANQGSEA. CDR3 bases: TGCAGCGTTGACTTGGGACAGGGAAGGTACGAGCAGTACTTC. Encoded protein: CSVDLGQGRYEQYF.

J is TRBJ1-4 and V is TRBV10-3, with D perhaps matching TRBD1 (6 bases). Trimming shortened V by 0 bases and J by 8 bases, and 13 bases separated the two germline ends. Germline V gene sequence: CDR1 ENHRY, CDR2 SYGVKD. CDR3 size: 15 residues. The CDR3 DNA reads as TGTGCCATCAGTGAGTCGCCAGGGGCGGGCGAAAAACTGTTTTTT. This sequence encodes CAISESPGAGEKLFF.

This chain connects TRBV7-9 to TRBJ1-4, with D possibly TRBD1 on 6 matching bases. V shed 4 bases and J shed 10 bases, with 22 bases lying between them. The CDR3 runs 16 residues. CDR1 is SEHNR and CDR2 is FQNEAQ in the germline V gene (reference sequence). CDR3 residues: CASSSQTPDSFGKLFF. The CDR3 coding sequence is TGTGCCAGCAGCTCCCAAACCCCGGACAGCTTCGGAAAACTGTTTTTT.

The chain is built from TRBV29-1 and TRBJ1-2; D gene uncertain. The germline CDR1 and CDR2 sequences are SQVTM and ANQGSEA. CDR3 length equals 17 residues. The germline V and J ends were trimmed by 4 bases and 4 bases, with 25 bases remaining between them. The CDR3 here is CSVALTPQRVPRYGYTF. Here the CDR3 DNA reads TGCAGCGTTGCCTTAACTCCTCAGCGGGTCCCTCGCTATGGCTACACCTTC.

The V and J genes are TRBV5-1 and TRBJ1-1, with D maybe TRBD1 (6 bases). The CDR3 contains 17 residues. Germline CDR1 and CDR2: SGHRS and YFSETQ. V lost 0 bases, J lost 1 base, and 16 bases lay in between. In DNA, the CDR3 is TGCGCCAGCAGCTTGGACGGATCCGGGACAAGGAACACTGAAGCTTTCTTT. It yields the protein CASSLDGSGTRNTEAFF.

The J gene is TRBJ1-5, the V gene TRBV6-5, with 9 nucleotides matching TRBD1. The V and J ends lost 0 bases and 5 bases, in that order; junction bases with no gene match: 2. Germline V gene data show CDR1 as MNHEY and CDR2 as SVGAGI. This CDR3 comprises 15 residues. In DNA, the CDR3 is TGTGCCAGCAGTTACTCGAGGGACAGGGATCAGCCCCAGCATTTT. The encoded protein is CASSYSRDRDQPQHF.

This sequence joins TRBV4-3 and TRBJ1-4; TRBD1 is a possible D gene (6 bases). Trimming took 1 base from V and 8 from J, leaving 17 bases between them. This CDR3 spans 16 amino acids. Germline V gene sequence: CDR1 LGHNA, CDR2 YSLEER. CDR3 coding DNA: TGCGCCAGCAGCCAAGCGACACAGGGATTTGACGAAAAACTGTTTTTT. Its translation: CASSQATQGFDEKLFF.

The rearrangement joins TRBV9 to TRBJ2-3, with 12 bases matching TRBD2. There are 17 residues in the CDR3. From germline, CDR1 is SGDLS and CDR2 YYNGEE. V gave up 6 bases and J gave up 1 base; unmatched junction bases: 9. As DNA, the CDR3 is TGTGCCAGCAACAGTCTAGCGGGGGGGTCCGGCACAGATACGCAGTATTTT. Protein product: CASNSLAGGSGTDTQYF.

Note on this clone: The sample contains more than one DNA sequence encoding this CDR3. V is TRBV25-1 and J is TRBJ1-1, with 9 positions matching TRBD1. The CDR3 is 15 residues long. Germline V gene lookup returns CDR1 MGHDK and CDR2 SYGVNS. Trimming removed 4 bases from V and 8 bases from J; junction bases left unmatched: 11. The CDR3 DNA sequence: TGTGCCAGCAGTGTAACAGGGGGCGGTAGCACCGAAGCTTTCTTT. It codes for CASSVTGGGSTEAFF.

The rearrangement uses TRBV9 and TRBJ2-2, with TRBD2 matching over 12 bases. Germline CDR1 and CDR2: SGDLS and YYNGEE. Trimming took 2 bases from V and 0 from J; bases not matched to a gene: 5. The CDR3 has 18 residues. The CDR3: CASSVQASGGANTGELFF. The CDR3 region has the DNA TGTGCCAGCAGCGTTCAGGCTAGCGGGGGGGCGAACACCGGGGAGCTGTTTTTT.

This sequence joins TRBV5-1 and TRBJ1-3, with D possibly being TRBD1 (6 bases). V lost 4 bases and J lost 0, with 14 bases in between. CDR1 and CDR2 (germline): SGHRS, YFSETQ. This CDR3 is built from 16 residues. The CDR3 loop reads CASSNRQAGSGNTIYF. The CDR3 DNA is TGCGCCAGCAGCAACCGACAGGCGGGCTCTGGAAACACCATATATTTT.

The J gene is TRBJ2-3, the V gene TRBV10-3; 12 bases agree with TRBD1. The CDR3 totals 14 residues. The trim removed 10 bases at V and 14 bases at J, leaving 16 bases unmatched. Germline values: CDR1 ENHRY, CDR2 SYGVKD. The CDR3 is CATTIGTGGPFLYF. Written as DNA, the CDR3 is TGTGCCACTACGATAGGGACAGGGGGCCCATTTCTGTATTTT.

The chain couples TRBV27 to TRBJ1-5; possibly TRBD1 for D (5 bases). Trimming pared 3 bases from V and 6 bases from J, leaving 12 bases between. From germline, CDR1 is MNHEY and CDR2 SMNVEV (reference sequence). The CDR3 is 14 amino acids. The CDR3 region has the DNA TGTGCCAGCAGTTTGCGGAGGGGAGGTCAGCCCCAGCATTTT. This translates into CASSLRRGGQPQHF.

Concerning this clone itself: One end of the junction is discordant with germline, which a read error may explain. The chain joins TRBV4-1 to TRBJ1-2; D gene ambiguous. The CDR3 runs to 15 residues. The germline V gene encodes CDR1 MGHRA and CDR2 YSYEKL. CDR3 amino acids: CASSQRTPTNYGYPF. The DNA for the CDR3 is TGCGCCAGCAGCCAACGCACACCGACTAACTATGGCTACCCCTTC.

The genes are TRBV19 and TRBJ2-1, with D tentatively TRBD2 (6 bases). The CDR3 contains 15 residues. The V end lost 4 bases, the J end lost 5 bases, and 15 bases lay between the germline ends. CDR1 is LNHDA, CDR2 SQIVND, per germline (reference sequence). In nucleotides, the CDR3 is TGTGCCAGTAGTACCGCTGGCGGGGCTGACAATGAGCAGTTCTTC. Its translation: CASSTAGGADNEQFF.

This clone has just one count. The gene calls are TRBV2 and TRBJ2-4; no reliable D call. The V end was cut by 8 bases, the J end by 6 bases, with 8 bases between. The CDR3 is made up of 11 amino acids. Germline V gives CDR1 SNHLY, CDR2 FYNNEI. The CDR3 DNA reads TGTGCCAGCCGTCGCGGAAACATTCAGTACTTC. Protein sequence: CASRRGNIQYF.

J is TRBJ2-2 and V is TRBV5-1; 12 nucleotides agree with TRBD2. CDR1 SGHRS and CDR2 YFSETQ come from the germline V gene. V was clipped by 0 bases and J by 2 bases; unmatched bases: 11. The CDR3 has 20 amino acids. The CDR3 loop reads CASSLELAGGPLLNTGELFF. In nucleotides, the CDR3 is TGCGCCAGCAGCTTGGAGCTAGCGGGGGGGCCTCTATTAAACACCGGGGAGCTGTTTTTT.

V is TRBV7-3 and J is TRBJ2-5, with TRBD1 matching over 9 bases. The CDR3 runs 14 residues. Germline CDR1 is SGHTA and CDR2 is FQGTGA. V shed 5 bases, J shed 3 bases, and the junction held 4 bases outside the gene matches. CDR3 nucleotide sequence: TGTGCCAGCAGCCAAACAGGGGGCGAAGAGACCCAGTACTTC. The encoded protein is CASSQTGGEETQYF. Combining the CDR3 with reference TRBV7-3 and TRBJ2-5 gives the whole variable domain GAGVSQTPSNKVTEKGKYVELRCDPISGHTALYWYRQSLGQGPEFLIYFQGTGAADDSGLPNDRFFAVRPEGSVSTLKIQRTERGDSAVYLCASSQTGGEETQYFGPGTRLLVL.

The chain links TRBV7-2 to TRBJ1-2, with 9 bases lining up with TRBD1. The CDR3 sequence is 17 residues long. The ends lost 2 bases at V and 2 bases at J; junction bases unmatched: 9. Germline V CDR1 and CDR2: SGHTA, FQGNSA. The CDR3: CASSLTATGGANYGYTF. CDR3 nucleotides: TGTGCCAGCAGCTTAACGGCTACAGGGGGCGCGAACTATGGCTACACCTTC.

This chain uses TRBV6-5 with TRBJ1-4; D is uncertain. CDR1 and CDR2 (germline): MNHEY, SVGAGI. The ends were cut back, 11 bases at V and 5 bases at J, with 15 bases in the middle. The CDR3 is 13 residues long. The CDR3 loop is CASRGRVNEKLFF. CDR3 in DNA: TGTGCCTCACGAGGGAGGGTAAATGAAAAACTGTTTTTT.

The rearrangement links TRBV7-2 to TRBJ2-7; 12 bases are shared with TRBD2. The CDR3 is made up of 16 amino acids. Germline V gene sequence: CDR1 SGHTA, CDR2 FQGNSA. The V and J ends lost 1 base and 4 bases, in that order; junction bases with no gene match: 5. CDR3 protein: CASSLGSLAGGYEQYF. The CDR3 DNA reads TGTGCCAGCAGCTTAGGCTCACTAGCGGGAGGTTACGAGCAGTACTTC. Complete variable domain (other parts from reference TRBV7-2 and TRBJ2-7): GAGVSQSPSNKVTEKGKDVELRCDPISGHTALYWYRQSLGQGLEFLIYFQGNSAPDKSGLPSDRFSAERTGGSVSTLTIQRTQQEDSAVYLCASSLGSLAGGYEQYFGPGTRLTVT.

The chain links TRBV5-1 to TRBJ2-1; 10 nucleotides match TRBD1. The CDR3 has 16 amino acids. Looked up from germline, CDR1 is SGHRS and CDR2 is YFSETQ. The V and J ends lost 0 bases and 9 bases, in that order; junction bases with no gene match: 9. As DNA, the CDR3 is TGCGCCAGCAGCTTGGGGACAGGGGGAATAGTTAGTGAGCAGTTCTTC. Amino acids: CASSLGTGGIVSEQFF.

The rearrangement uses TRBV5-1 and TRBJ2-5; D possibly corresponds to TRBD1 (5 bases). CDR1 is SGHRS, CDR2 YFSETQ, per germline. The germline V and J ends were trimmed by 4 bases and 5 bases, with 18 bases remaining between them. The CDR3 is made up of 15 amino acids. The CDR3 sequence is CASSRDSLNGETQYF. The CDR3 DNA sequence: TGCGCCAGCAGCCGCGACAGCCTTAACGGGGAGACCCAGTACTTC. The variable domain in full, with the rest retrieved from reference TRBV5-1 and TRBJ2-5, is KAGVTQTPRYLIKTRGQQVTLSCSPISGHRSVSWYQQTPGQGLQFLFEYFSETQRNKGNFPGRFSGRQFSNSRSEMNVSTLELGDSALYLCASSRDSLNGETQYFGPGTRLLVL.

The V gene is TRBV4-2, the J gene TRBJ1-2; maybe TRBD1 (5 bases). V was shortened by 0 bases and J by 3 bases, with 11 bases between the two germline ends. From germline, CDR1 is LGHNA and CDR2 YNFKEQ. The CDR3 runs to 15 residues. The CDR3 is CASSQDGRADYGYTF. DNA of the CDR3: TGTGCCAGCAGCCAAGATGGCAGGGCGGACTATGGCTACACCTTC.

This clone turned up a few times. The rearrangement joins TRBV6-1 to TRBJ2-1, with TRBD1 as a possible D gene (5 bases). This CDR3 spans 13 amino acids. CDR1 is MNHNS and CDR2 is SASEGT in the germline V gene. V was pared by 2 bases and J by 4 bases, with 6 bases between. This CDR3 is CASSETGYNEQFF. CDR3 DNA: TGTGCCAGCAGTGAAACAGGTTACAATGAGCAGTTCTTC.